These 17 T cell receptor beta chains were all obtained from the same sample, sequenced in a study of long-term antiretroviral therapy in people with HIV. Survey level was the resolution at which the v3.0 immunoSEQ assay ran. The repertoire was sequenced with immunoSEQ multiplex PCR; TCRdb's copy has only in-frame clones and lacks some. The sample shows some 29,000 clones, over 90% of them seen only once. The specimen was unsorted PBMCs, collected 6.2 years after starting antiretroviral therapy. The receptor source for this set is a middle-aged man with HIV.

J is TRBJ2-1 and V is TRBV6-4, with D possibly called TRBD1 or TRBD2 (5 bases each). The germline V gene has CDR1 MRHNA and CDR2 SNTAGT. The CDR3 extends over 14 amino acids. V lost 6 bases to trimming and J lost 6 bases, with 15 bases between them. The CDR3 DNA sequence: TGTGCCAGCAGAGGCGGGCCGGGGCGCAATGAGCAGTTCTTC. Its protein is CASRGGPGRNEQFF.

The gene calls are TRBV5-8 and TRBJ1-1; D uncertain. The V gene lost 2 bases and the J gene lost 4 bases, with 15 bases spanning the gap. Per the germline V gene, CDR1 is SGHTS and CDR2 is YDEGEE. The CDR3 extends over 15 amino acids. CDR3: CASSFVGFQGTEAFF. CDR3 in DNA: TGTGCCAGCAGCTTTGTTGGGTTTCAAGGCACTGAAGCTTTCTTT. Combining the CDR3 with reference TRBV5-8 and TRBJ1-1 gives the whole variable domain EAGVTQSPTHLIKTRGQQATLRCSPISGHTSVYWYQQALGLGLQFLLWYDEGEERNRGNFPPRFSGRQFPNYSSELNVNALELEDSALYLCASSFVGFQGTEAFFGQGTRLTVV.

The V call is TRBV9, the J call TRBJ1-5; D uncertain. CDR1 is SGDLS and CDR2 is YYNGEE in the germline V gene. Trimming took off 0 bases at V and 11 bases at J, with 12 bases between the two ends. The CDR3 length is 13 residues. The CDR3: CASSVEDGAAQHF. In DNA form, the CDR3 reads TGTGCCAGCAGCGTAGAGGACGGAGCAGCCCAGCATTTT.

V usage is TRBV7-9 and J usage is TRBJ2-7; 13 bases fit TRBD2. J was trimmed by 0 bases and V by 5 bases; bases with no gene match: 10. In germline, CDR1 is SEHNR, CDR2 FQNEAQ (reference sequence). The CDR3 loop spans 18 amino acids. CDR3 sequence reads: CASSPTSGTSGNSYEQYF. The CDR3 DNA is TGTGCCAGCAGCCCCACCTCCGGGACTAGCGGGAACTCCTACGAGCAGTACTTC.

The rearrangement uses TRBV7-9 and TRBJ2-7, with TRBD2 matching 11 bases. This CDR3 spans 16 amino acids. Germline values: CDR1 SEHNR, CDR2 FQNEAQ (reference sequence). J lost 4 bases, V lost 5 bases, and 10 bases had no gene match. CDR3 DNA: TGTGCCAGCAGCCCTGCCCTGGGACTAGCGGTTTACGAGCAGTACTTC. This sequence encodes CASSPALGLAVYEQYF.

The chain couples TRBV20-1 to TRBJ2-3; D not resolved. The CDR3 extends over 11 amino acids. In germline, CDR1 is DFQATT, CDR2 SNEGSKA (reference sequence). V was pared by 0 bases and J by 5 bases, with 3 bases between. The CDR3 here is CSARDGDTQYF. Written as DNA, the CDR3 is TGCAGTGCTAGAGATGGAGATACGCAGTATTTT.

The chain carries TRBV14 and TRBJ2-7; D uncertain. V lost 1 base, J lost 2 bases, and 15 bases lay in between. Germline V gives CDR1 SGHDN, CDR2 FVKESK. This CDR3 region has 16 residues. The CDR3 DNA is TGTGCCAGCAGCCAAGTTTACTGGAGCGAGGCCTACGAGCAGTACTTC. Translated, it gives CASSQVYWSEAYEQYF.

The chain combines TRBV27 with TRBJ2-1; no definite D call. Trimming cost V 6 bases and J 10 bases, with 19 bases left between them. The CDR3 is 14 residues long. Germline CDR1 MNHEY, CDR2 SMNVEV (reference sequence). The CDR3 coding sequence is TGTGCCAGCAGGCGACAATCTCCTATGGGGGAGCAGTTCTTC. Encoded protein: CASRRQSPMGEQFF.

The gene calls are TRBV11-1 and TRBJ1-1, with D perhaps matching TRBD1 (5 bases). Per the germline V gene, CDR1 is SGHAT and CDR2 is FQDESV (reference sequence). The CDR3 contains 14 residues. Trimming left V 3 bases short and J 1 base short, with 9 bases between. Here the CDR3 reads CASSLRGRNTEAFF. The CDR3 coding sequence is TGTGCCAGCAGCTTGCGGGGGAGGAACACTGAAGCTTTCTTT.

The chain employs TRBV10-1 and TRBJ2-2; 7 bases are a match to TRBD2. This CDR3 contains 16 residues. The trim removed 0 bases at V and 4 bases at J, leaving 5 bases unmatched. Germline loops: CDR1 WNHNN, CDR2 SYGVQD (reference sequence). CDR3 loop: CASSESGGAFTGELFF. Here the CDR3 DNA reads TGCGCCAGCAGTGAGTCGGGAGGGGCGTTCACCGGGGAGCTGTTTTTT.

The DNA for the CDR3 is TGTGCTAGTGGTTTGGGGGGGCAAGAGACCCAGTACTTC. Its translation is CASGLGGQETQYF. The chain links TRBV12-5 to TRBJ2-5; D is tentatively TRBD1 or TRBD2 (5 bases each). The V gene's germline CDR1 is LGHNT and CDR2 FRNRAP. The CDR3 contains 13 residues. V lost 1 base and J 2 bases, leaving 5 bases between the germline ends. Using reference TRBV12-5 and TRBJ2-5 for the parts outside the CDR3, the full variable domain is DARVTQTPRHKVTEMGQEVTMRCQPILGHNTVFWYRQTMMQGLELLAYFRNRAPLDDSGMPKDRFSAEMPDATLATLKIQPSEPRDSAVYFCASGLGGQETQYFGPGTRLLVL.

This chain uses TRBV10-1 with TRBJ2-1; 7 bases are a match to TRBD2. V lost 5 bases to trimming and J lost 5 bases; unmatched junction nucleotides: 6. The CDR3 is 14 amino acids. CDR1 and CDR2 from the germline V gene are WNHNN and SYGVQD (reference sequence). The CDR3 coding sequence is TGCGCCAGCAGTCGGAGCGGGGCCAACAATGAGCAGTTCTTC. Translation: CASSRSGANNEQFF.

In nucleotides, the CDR3 is TGTGCCAGCAGTGTCGATCAGACCATGGGTGGAAACACCATATATTTT. Its translation: CASSVDQTMGGNTIYF. The chain uses TRBV6-1 and TRBJ1-3; D is uncertain. This CDR3 region has 16 residues. The V gene lost 4 bases and the J gene lost 3 bases, with 16 bases spanning the gap. Germline V gene sequence: CDR1 MNHNS, CDR2 SASEGT.

The chain uses TRBV5-1 and TRBJ2-7; 7 bases map to TRBD2. Germline V gene data show CDR1 as SGHRS and CDR2 as YFSETQ. The CDR3 covers 15 residues. V lost 4 bases to trimming and J lost 2 bases; unmatched junction nucleotides: 9. The CDR3 sequence is CASSLVTSETYEQYF. The DNA of the CDR3 is TGCGCCAGCAGCCTTGTCACTAGCGAGACCTACGAGCAGTACTTC.

The genes are TRBV6-1 and TRBJ2-1; no clear D gene. CDR3 length equals 15 residues. Trimming took off 3 bases at V and 8 bases at J, with 17 bases between the two ends. The V gene's germline CDR1 is MNHNS and CDR2 SASEGT. In DNA form, the CDR3 reads TGTGCCAGCAGTGATTGGGATCTCCTTTACGATGAGCAGTTCTTC. This gives the protein CASSDWDLLYDEQFF.

The V gene is TRBV2, the J gene TRBJ2-7; D may be TRBD1 or TRBD2 (5 bases each). Germline CDR1 is SNHLY and CDR2 is FYNNEI. This CDR3 spans 13 amino acids. The germline V and J ends were trimmed by 8 bases and 1 base, with 12 bases remaining between them. The CDR3 is CASVQGDSYEQYF. DNA for the CDR3: TGTGCCAGCGTTCAGGGAGATTCCTACGAGCAGTACTTC.

This sequence joins TRBV10-3 and TRBJ2-2, with 7 bases identical to TRBD2. This CDR3 spans 13 amino acids. V was clipped by 3 bases and J by 6 bases; unmatched bases: 1. The V gene's germline CDR1 is ENHRY and CDR2 SYGVKD. The DNA of the CDR3 is TGTGCCATCAGTGAACGGGAGGCCGGGGAGCTGTTTTTT. This translates into CAISEREAGELFF.